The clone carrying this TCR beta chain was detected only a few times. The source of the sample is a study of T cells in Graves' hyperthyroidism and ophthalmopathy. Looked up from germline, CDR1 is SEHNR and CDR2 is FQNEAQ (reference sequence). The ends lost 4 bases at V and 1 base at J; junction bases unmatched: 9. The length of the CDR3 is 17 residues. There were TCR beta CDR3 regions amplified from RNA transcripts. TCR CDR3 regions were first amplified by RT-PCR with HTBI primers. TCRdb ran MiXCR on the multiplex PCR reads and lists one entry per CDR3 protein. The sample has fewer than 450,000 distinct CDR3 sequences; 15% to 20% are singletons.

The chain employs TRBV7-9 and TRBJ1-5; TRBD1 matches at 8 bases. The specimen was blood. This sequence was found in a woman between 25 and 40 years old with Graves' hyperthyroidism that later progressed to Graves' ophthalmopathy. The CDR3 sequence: CASSSTTGGLSNQPQHF. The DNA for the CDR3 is TGTGCCAGCAGCTCCACTACAGGGGGACTGAGCAATCAGCCCCAGCATTTT.